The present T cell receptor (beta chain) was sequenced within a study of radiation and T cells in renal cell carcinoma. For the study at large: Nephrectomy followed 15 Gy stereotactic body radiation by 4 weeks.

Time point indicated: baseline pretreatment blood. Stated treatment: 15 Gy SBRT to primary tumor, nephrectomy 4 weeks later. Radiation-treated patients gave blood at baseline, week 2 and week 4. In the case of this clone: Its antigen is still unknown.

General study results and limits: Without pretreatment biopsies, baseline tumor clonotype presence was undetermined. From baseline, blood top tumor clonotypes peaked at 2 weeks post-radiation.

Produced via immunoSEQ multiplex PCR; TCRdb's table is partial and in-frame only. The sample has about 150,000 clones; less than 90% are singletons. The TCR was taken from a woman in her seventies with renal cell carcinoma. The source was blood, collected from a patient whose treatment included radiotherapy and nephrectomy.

The CDR3 loop reads CASSWGSNQPQHF. The CDR3 DNA follows: TGCGCCAGCAGTTGGGGAAGCAATCAGCCCCAGCATTTT. The chain is built from TRBV5-1 and TRBJ1-5; D remains ambiguous. V was shortened by 5 bases and J by 1 base, with 7 bases between the two germline ends. This CDR3 comprises 13 residues. Per the germline V gene, CDR1 is SGHRS and CDR2 is YFSETQ.